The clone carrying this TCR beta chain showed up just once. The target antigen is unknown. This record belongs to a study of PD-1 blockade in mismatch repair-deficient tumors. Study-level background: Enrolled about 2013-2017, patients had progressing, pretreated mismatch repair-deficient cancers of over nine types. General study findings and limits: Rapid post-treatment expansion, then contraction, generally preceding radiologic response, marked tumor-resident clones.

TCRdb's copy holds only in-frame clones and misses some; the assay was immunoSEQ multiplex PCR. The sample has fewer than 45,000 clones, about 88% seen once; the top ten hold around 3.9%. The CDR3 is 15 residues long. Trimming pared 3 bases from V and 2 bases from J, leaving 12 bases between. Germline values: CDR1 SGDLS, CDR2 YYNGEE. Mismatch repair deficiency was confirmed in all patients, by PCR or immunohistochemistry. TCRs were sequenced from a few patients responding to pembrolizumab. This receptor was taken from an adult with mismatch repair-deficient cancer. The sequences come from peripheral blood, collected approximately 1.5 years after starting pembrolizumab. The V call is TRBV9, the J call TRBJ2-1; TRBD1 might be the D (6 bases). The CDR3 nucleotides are TGTGCCAGCAGCGCTCAGGGGCTGGCCTACAATGAGCAGTTCTTC. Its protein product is CASSAQGLAYNEQFF.